This T cell receptor beta chain is from a study of a mutant IDH1 vaccine in newly diagnosed glioma. The length of the CDR3 is 12 residues. Germline-derived CDR1 and CDR2 are GTSNPN and SVGIG (reference sequence). V lost 0 bases to trimming and J lost 8 bases, with 10 bases between them. Clones were read by immunoSEQ multiplex PCR, and TCRdb kept only the in-frame ones, dropping some. The table has around 41,000 clones, 78% seen once. Worth noting for this clone: Its specificity is unknown.

Indicated time point: week 23, last vaccination. A single vaccine dose contained 300 ug of mutant IDH1 20-mer peptide, and topical imiquimod was used with it. The chain links TRBV30 to TRBJ1-2, with D uncertain. This receptor was taken from a woman aged 40-49 years with glioma. Some clones in this sample may be carry-over from other donors' samples. The specimen was PBMCs, collected from a glioma patient whose treatment included an IDH1 peptide vaccine. The CDR3 nucleotides read TGTGCCTGGAGTGTGGGCCCGGACGGCTACACCTTC. Its protein is CAWSVGPDGYTF.